Shown below are 6 T cell receptor beta chains from a single sample sequenced in a study of blood T cells in healthy people across ages. The authors ran a second PCR of 7 to 11 cycles using a sample-barcoded 5' primer and a J-beta primer mix. TCRdb fed the 5' RACE reads into MiXCR, producing one record per CDR3 protein. The data contain around 1,500,000 distinct CDR3 sequences, 28% of them singletons. Sequenced sample: blood. Receptor source: a woman between 25 and 40 years old in good health.

Regarding this clonotype: A much larger clone differs from this one at a single base, so this may be a read error. The rearrangement joins TRBV5-1 to TRBJ2-1, with D uncertain. Germline loops: CDR1 SGHRS, CDR2 YFSETQ. This CDR3 is built from 13 residues. Trimming cost V 1 base and J 8 bases, with 10 bases left between them. CDR3 nucleotide sequence: TGCGCCAGCAGCTTGAGTCCTGGGGATGAGCAGTTCTTC. This codes for CASSLSPGDEQFF.

Ten or more counts support this clonotype. The V call is TRBV12-3 or TRBV12-4, the J call TRBJ2-7; possible D gene TRBD2, 5 bases. Trimming cost V 3 bases and J 5 bases, with 14 bases left between them. The CDR3 consists of 14 residues. CDR3 DNA sequence: TGTGCCAGCAGTTTTCTAGCTCGATTGGACGAGCAGTACTTC. Amino acids: CASSFLARLDEQYF.

Turning to this clonotype: This may be a read error: a much more frequent sequence differs by one nucleotide. The chain links TRBV7-2 to TRBJ1-6; 7 bases are a match to TRBD1. The V and J ends lost 5 bases and 2 bases, in that order; junction bases with no gene match: 6. Germline V CDR1 and CDR2: SGHTA, FQGNSA. There are 16 residues in the CDR3. The CDR3 region is CASSPQGSAYNSPLHF. As DNA, the CDR3 is TGTGCCAGCAGCCCACAGGGGAGCGCCTATAATTCACCCCTCCACTTT.

The chain employs TRBV5-1 and TRBJ1-1, with a possible D match to TRBD1 (5 bases). This CDR3 is built from 14 residues. Germline V CDR1 and CDR2: SGHRS, YFSETQ. V dropped 4 bases and J dropped 4 bases, with 14 bases sitting between them. The CDR3 DNA is TGCGCCAGCAGCAAACTCGGGACGGTCACTGAAGCTTTCTTT. It codes for CASSKLGTVTEAFF. Together with reference TRBV5-1 and TRBJ1-1, the CDR3 gives the full variable domain: KAGVTQTPRYLIKTRGQQVTLSCSPISGHRSVSWYQQTPGQGLQFLFEYFSETQRNKGNFPGRFSGRQFSNSRSEMNVSTLELGDSALYLCASSKLGTVTEAFFGQGTRLTVV.

The chain has TRBV5-1 and TRBJ2-3, with 10 nucleotides matching TRBD1. Trimming removed 5 bases from V and 5 bases from J; junction bases left unmatched: 8. CDR3 size: 15 residues. Germline CDR1 and CDR2: SGHRS and YFSETQ. The CDR3 bases are TGCGCCAGCAGACCCGGGACAGGGGCAGGAGATACGCAGTATTTT. This gives the protein CASRPGTGAGDTQYF.

The rearrangement links TRBV29-1 to TRBJ2-1; 7 bases agree with TRBD2. V was clipped by 7 bases and J by 5 bases; unmatched bases: 8. Germline V gene sequence: CDR1 SQVTM, CDR2 ANQGSEA. The CDR3 is 13 residues long. The CDR3 sequence is CSGGSSGDNEQFF. CDR3 sequence (DNA): TGCAGCGGGGGGTCCAGCGGGGACAATGAGCAGTTCTTC.